The rows below give T cell receptor beta chains drawn from one sample of a study of T cell repertoires in cytomegalovirus infection. TCRdb used MiXCR to reprocess the reads, holding one entry per CDR3 protein. The sample lists 110,000 or so distinct CDR3 sequences, around 31% seen once, with 35% to 50% in the top ten. These receptors' targets are unknown. The sequencing used CD8+ T cells from cultured PBMCs, collected from culture after CMV antigen stimulation. The receptor set was obtained from a human donor in good health (CMV status not recorded). Some clones in this sample may be carry-over from other donors' samples. CDR3s include the opening cysteine and the closing phenylalanine or tryptophan. The D gene is left open where the match is weak. Clone size is not always given. Where it is, it says once, few, many or a class for expanded clones.

v_call	j_call	clone_size	d_call	cdr3_nt	cdr3_aa
TRBV4-1	TRBJ1-1	.	.	TGCGCCAGCAGCCAAGTCCGACTCTCCACTGAAGCTTTCTTT	CASSQVRLSTEAFF
TRBV29-1	TRBJ2-1	.	.	TGCACCTGTAGGGTTGCGCAAGGGGGAAATGAGCAGTTCTTC	CTCRVAQGGNEQFF
TRBV20-1	TRBJ1-3	many	TRBD1	TGCAGTGCTAGGGACAGGGACGACTCTGGAAACACCATATATTTT	CSARDRDDSGNTIYF
TRBV7-2	TRBJ2-1	few	TRBD1	TGTGCCAGCACCAAGACAGGGCCTTACAATGAGCAGTTCTTC	CASTKTGPYNEQFF
TRBV27	TRBJ1-1	.	.	TGTGCCAGCAGTTTATCGGGGGTTTTGTATGGGAACACTGAAGCTTTCTTT	CASSLSGVLYGNTEAFF
TRBV9	TRBJ1-1	many	.	TGTGCCAGCAGCTCCTGGGCCCTTGGAGGGACTGAAGCTTTCTTT	CASSSWALGGTEAFF
TRBV19	TRBJ1-5	.	.	TGTGCCAGTAAACAGGCGAATAGCAATCAGCCCCAGCATTTT	CASKQANSNQPQHF
TRBV7-8	TRBJ2-7	many	.	TGTGCCAGCAGCTTAGTCTCCTACGAGCAGTACTTC	CASSLVSYEQYF
TRBV6-1	TRBJ1-2	few	TRBD1	TGTGCCAGCAGTGAAGGTGTAGGGACAGTGAACTATGGCTACACCTTC	CASSEGVGTVNYGYTF
TRBV4-1	TRBJ2-7	once	.	TGCGCCAGCAGCCAAGAGCCCAACGGGTCCTACGAGCAGTACTTC	CASSQEPNGSYEQYF
TRBV7-2	TRBJ2-7	few	.	TGTGCCAGCAGCTTATTAATAGGTGACTACGAGCAGTACTTC	CASSLLIGDYEQYF
TRBV7-6	TRBJ1-1	.	.	TGTGCCAGCAGCTTAGCAGGGGGGCCGTTGAACACTGAAGCTTTCTTT	CASSLAGGPLNTEAFF
TRBV7-6	TRBJ2-7	few	.	TGTGCCAGCAGCACTAGTCGGGGGGCAGTCTACGAGCAGTACTTC	CASSTSRGAVYEQYF
TRBV7-9	TRBJ2-1	.	.	TGTGCCAGCAGCTTAGACCCCGCCCTCTCCTACAATGAGCAGTTCTTC	CASSLDPALSYNEQFF
TRBV7-8	TRBJ1-5	many	.	TGTGCCAGCACACCCGTCCTTAGCGATCAGCCCCAGCATTTT	CASTPVLSDQPQHF
TRBV28	TRBJ2-1	.	.	TGTGCCAGCAGTTTAATTGGGCTTGAGCAGTTCTTC	CASSLIGLEQFF
TRBV24-1	TRBJ2-1	many	.	TGTGCCACCAGTGGGTGGCCGAATGAGCAGTTCTTC	CATSGWPNEQFF
TRBV6-2/TRBV6-3	TRBJ2-7	.	.	TGTGCCAGCAGTTATTTCATAAGGGACGAGCAGTACTTC	CASSYFIRDEQYF
TRBV7-2	TRBJ2-1	.	TRBD2	TGTGCCAGCAGCCCCCTGCGGGGGGATGAGCAGTTCTTC	CASSPLRGDEQFF
TRBV7-9	TRBJ2-7	few	.	TGTGCCAGCAGCTTCAATCCGTCCATAGCGCATTCCTACGAGCAGTACTTC	CASSFNPSIAHSYEQYF
TRBV6-5	TRBJ1-3	.	.	TGTGCCAGCAGTTACTCGGCAGATTCTGGAAACACCATATATTTT	CASSYSADSGNTIYF
TRBV5-4	TRBJ1-2	.	TRBD1	TGTGCCAGCAGCAACAGGGGGTTCTCCCAATATGGCTACACCTTC	CASSNRGFSQYGYTF
TRBV7-2	TRBJ1-2	.	.	TGTGCCAGCAGCTACTTAGGTAGCTATGGCTACACCTTC	CASSYLGSYGYTF
TRBV19	TRBJ2-2	few	.	TGTGCCAGTACCTCGGAGGATAGGATGAACACCGGGGAGCTGTTTTTT	CASTSEDRMNTGELFF
TRBV29-1	TRBJ2-7	.	TRBD1	TGCAGCGCCGGACAGGGAGGAGACTACGAGCAGTACTTC	CSAGQGGDYEQYF
TRBV4-1	TRBJ2-3	few	TRBD2	TGCGCCAGCAGCCAAGATATCGGACTAGCGGCCACAGATACGCAGTATTTT	CASSQDIGLAATDTQYF
TRBV7-9	TRBJ2-5	.	TRBD2	TGTGCCAGCAGCTTAGCGGGAGGGTACCAAGAGACCCAGTACTTC	CASSLAGGYQETQYF
TRBV28	TRBJ2-7	.	.	TGTGCCAGCAGTTTTCGGGCAGGGACATCCTACGAGCAGTACTTC	CASSFRAGTSYEQYF
TRBV20-1	TRBJ2-7	.	.	TGCAGTGCTAGAGACCTCCACGATTACGAGCAGTACTTC	CSARDLHDYEQYF
TRBV12-5	TRBJ2-7	.	.	TGTGCTAGTGGTTTGGTGTTATCGGGGGCATACTACGAGCAGTACTTC	CASGLVLSGAYYEQYF
TRBV11-3	TRBJ2-1	many	.	TGTGCCAGCAGCTCCCGACGGTACAATGAGCAGTTCTTC	CASSSRRYNEQFF
TRBV29-1	TRBJ2-1	few	TRBD2	TGCAGCGTTGAAGATTGTAGTAGCGGGGGGCCATGTGAGCAGTTCTTC	CSVEDCSSGGPCEQFF
TRBV6-6	TRBJ1-5	.	TRBD1	TGTGCCAGCAGTTACGGGACAGGGAGCAATCAGCCCCAGCATTTT	CASSYGTGSNQPQHF
TRBV7-8	TRBJ1-1	many	TRBD1	TGTGCCAGCAGCCCTCTTGGACAGGTATCTTGGGGCACTGAAGCTTTCTTT	CASSPLGQVSWGTEAFF
TRBV28	TRBJ1-5	many	TRBD1	TGTGCCAGCACAACCATAAACAGGGGAAATAGCAATCAGCCCCAGCATTTT	CASTTINRGNSNQPQHF
TRBV5-5	TRBJ1-5	.	.	TGTGCCAGCAGCTTGGTTCAGGGGCAGGGTCAGCCCCAGCATTTT	CASSLVQGQGQPQHF
TRBV6-6	TRBJ2-3	.	TRBD2	TGTGCCAGCAGTTACACTAGCGGCACAGATACGCAGTATTTT	CASSYTSGTDTQYF
TRBV10-3	TRBJ1-4	.	.	TGTGCCATCAGTGAGTCGGAATACTCAAACGACAGACCAGACGAAAAACTGTTTTTT	CAISESEYSNDRPDEKLFF
TRBV19	TRBJ1-5	few	.	TGTGCCAGTAGTAGAGGGTATAGCAATCAGCCCCAGCATTTT	CASSRGYSNQPQHF
TRBV12-3/TRBV12-4	TRBJ2-7	.	.	TGTGCCAGCTATGACGATCGGGGGGAGCAGTACTTC	CASYDDRGEQYF
TRBV9	TRBJ2-7	.	TRBD2	TGTGCCAGCAGCGTCTCAGCGGGGAGCTACGAGCAGTACTTC	CASSVSAGSYEQYF
TRBV7-2	TRBJ2-2	many	.	TGTGCCAGCAGCTTAGATGGCAGGTGGACGAACACCGGGGAGCTGTTTTTT	CASSLDGRWTNTGELFF
TRBV19	TRBJ1-1	few	TRBD1	TGTGCCAGTAGTATATTCACAGGGGGCATTACTGAAGCTTTCTTT	CASSIFTGGITEAFF
TRBV28	TRBJ2-2	once	.	TGTGCCAGCAGGCCAGAGGAGGACACCGGGGAGCTGTTTTTT	CASRPEEDTGELFF
TRBV9	TRBJ2-1	.	TRBD2	TGTGCCAGCAGCCCCGTAGCGGGGGATTACCTTTTTAGCTCCTACAATGAGCAGTTCTTC	CASSPVAGDYLFSSYNEQFF
TRBV7-9	TRBJ2-6	few	.	TGTGCCAGCAGCCCCCATGCTTCTGGGGCCAACGTCCTGACTTTC	CASSPHASGANVLTF
TRBV9	TRBJ2-5	.	.	TGTGCCAGCAGCGTGGGGGGAGCGATCCAAGAGACCCAGTACTTC	CASSVGGAIQETQYF